This T cell receptor beta chain was retrieved from a study of blood T cell repertoires in COVID-19. Study background: The origin of the acute and convalescent COVID-19 samples was the United States, Italy and Spain.

The Seattle patients, enrolled during active infection, were followed longitudinally. CDR3 length: 15 amino acids. Trimming removed 7 bases at V and 0 bases at J, with 13 bases between. Germline loops: CDR1 WSHSY, CDR2 SAAADI. Original methodology: The assay estimated nucleated cells by amplifying reference gene primers. The protocol was immunoSEQ multiplex PCR, while the TCRdb copy is restricted to in-frame clones and leaves out a portion. The V and J calls and clone size were taken over from that table, and D and trimming were inferred from the DNA. The data hold over 200,000 clones, with more than 80% observed a single time.

This clonotype was obtained from a man between 25 and 39 years old with COVID-19, enrolled during active disease. Material for sequencing was peripheral blood. The rearrangement links TRBV10-2 to TRBJ2-1, with D possibly being TRBD2 (6 bases). The CDR3 DNA reads TGCGCCAGCAATTTCCCGGGGGTCTCCTACAATGAGCAGTTCTTC. Its translation is CASNFPGVSYNEQFF.